A single sample gave rise to the 14 T cell receptor beta chains below, sequenced in a study of OX40 agonist ivuxolimab in advanced cancers. Data came from immunoSEQ multiplex PCR; TCRdb stores just in-frame clones and leaves some out. This table has 45,000 to 70,000 clones, 85% to 90% appearing once. Material: CD4+ or CD8+ T cells sorted from blood, obtained in a trial of the OX40 agonist ivuxolimab. These receptors were taken from an adult with an advanced solid tumor such as melanoma, head and neck, liver or kidney cancer.

V is TRBV7-9 and J is TRBJ2-7; a possible D gene is TRBD1 (5 bases). The CDR3 spans 13 residues. Trimming took off 0 bases at V and 3 bases at J, with 6 bases between the two ends. Per the germline V gene, CDR1 is SEHNR and CDR2 is FQNEAQ (reference sequence). The CDR3 loop is CASSLAGVYEQYF. The CDR3 nucleotides read TGTGCCAGCAGCTTAGCAGGGGTCTACGAGCAGTACTTC.

This clone turned up a few times. The chain combines TRBV2 with TRBJ1-6; D gene uncertain. This CDR3 region has 13 residues. Germline values: CDR1 SNHLY, CDR2 FYNNEI. Trimming cost V 0 bases and J 8 bases, with 5 bases left between them. The CDR3: CASSEAGYSPLHF. In DNA, the CDR3 is TGTGCCAGCAGTGAAGCCGGCTATTCACCCCTCCACTTT.

This clone came up once. The chain combines TRBV2 with TRBJ1-1, with a tentative D call TRBD1 (6 bases). CDR3 length equals 15 residues. Germline V gene lookup returns CDR1 SNHLY and CDR2 FYNNEI. V was clipped by 2 bases and J by 5 bases, with 15 bases between them. CDR3 DNA: TGTGCCAGCAGTGAAATCAGGGGTTGGGGGACTGAAGCTTTCTTT. Its translation is CASSEIRGWGTEAFF.

V is TRBV18 and J is TRBJ1-4; possibly TRBD1 for D (6 bases). The CDR3 has 14 residues. V lost 4 bases and J 10 bases, leaving 16 bases between the germline ends. CDR1 and CDR2 (germline): KGHSH, LQKENI. CDR3 region: CASSRTDHQRKLFF. DNA for the CDR3: TGTGCCAGCTCACGGACAGACCATCAACGAAAACTGTTTTTT.

Judged by abundance, this clone is medium-sized. The chain combines TRBV4-2 with TRBJ2-7; 7 positions agree with TRBD2. The J segment lost 5 bases and the V segment lost 1 base, leaving 5 bases of the junction unmatched. The CDR3 has 14 amino acids. Germline assignment: CDR1 LGHNA and CDR2 YNFKEQ. For the CDR3, the DNA is TGTGCCAGCAGCCAAGGCCGGACTAGTAACGAGCAGTACTTC. Translated, it gives CASSQGRTSNEQYF.

This clone was seen only once. The chain links TRBV6-5 to TRBJ1-3; D gene unclear. The CDR3 is 15 residues long. Germline loops: CDR1 MNHEY, CDR2 SVGAGI. V shed 0 bases and J shed 4 bases, with 10 bases lying between them. The CDR3 bases are TGTGCCAGCAGTTACTCGTCAGGTCCGGGAAACACCATATATTTT. Amino acid sequence: CASSYSSGPGNTIYF.

J is TRBJ1-2 and V is TRBV5-1, with D unclear. Germline CDR1 is SGHRS and CDR2 is YFSETQ. The CDR3 runs to 13 residues. The V gene lost 3 bases and the J gene lost 2 bases, with 8 bases spanning the gap. The CDR3 sequence: CASSSVRNYGYTF. CDR3 bases: TGCGCCAGCAGCTCAGTCAGGAACTATGGCTACACCTTC.

This rearrangement joins TRBV5-6 to TRBJ1-5; 10 bases line up with TRBD1. Germline CDR1 SGHDT, CDR2 YYEEEE. The V and J ends lost 7 bases and 8 bases, in that order; junction bases with no gene match: 12. CDR3 size: 15 residues. The CDR3 DNA reads TGTGCCAGCCTATTTTGGGGACAGGGGAGCGAGCCCCAGCATTTT. It specifies CASLFWGQGSEPQHF. The full variable domain, rest sourced from reference TRBV5-6 and TRBJ1-5, is DAGVTQSPTHLIKTRGQQVTLRCSPKSGHDTVSWYQQALGQGPQFIFQYYEEEERQRGNFPDRFSGHQFPNYSSELNVNALLLGDSALYLCASLFWGQGSEPQHFGDGTRLSIL.

The chain links TRBV7-2 to TRBJ1-2; 7 bases fit TRBD1. V shed 3 bases and J 2 bases; nucleotides not matched to a gene: 3. Germline loops: CDR1 SGHTA, CDR2 FQGNSA. The CDR3 is 14 residues long. CDR3 residues: CASSLVTGNYGYTF. In DNA form, the CDR3 reads TGTGCCAGCAGCTTGGTGACAGGGAACTATGGCTACACCTTC.

The chain combines TRBV5-1 with TRBJ1-6, with TRBD1 matching 9 bases. This CDR3 spans 15 amino acids. Trimming removed 3 bases from V and 7 bases from J; junction bases left unmatched: 5. The V gene's germline CDR1 is SGHRS and CDR2 YFSETQ. CDR3 nucleotide sequence: TGCGCCAGCAGCTCCTCGACAGGGGGGAATTCACCCCTCCACTTT. It yields the protein CASSSSTGGNSPLHF.

By sample share, this clone is medium-sized. Other DNA sequences in the same sample also yield this CDR3. J is TRBJ2-3 and V is TRBV4-2; TRBD2 is a possible D gene (6 bases). The CDR3 runs to 14 residues. V lost 1 base and J lost 4, with 9 bases in between. Germline lookup yields CDR1 LGHNA and CDR2 YNFKEQ. The DNA of the CDR3 is TGTGCCAGCAGCCAAGGGGGAGGCGCAGATACGCAGTATTTT. Translated, it gives CASSQGGGADTQYF.

This chain joins TRBV20-1 and TRBJ1-2; possible D gene TRBD1, 5 bases. V dropped 7 bases and J dropped 5 bases, with 11 bases sitting between them. The CDR3 contains 11 residues. CDR1 is DFQATT and CDR2 is SNEGSKA in the germline V gene (reference sequence). CDR3 bases: TGCAGTGGGTGGGACGCGTATGGCTACACCTTC. Translated, it gives CSGWDAYGYTF.

The V and J genes are TRBV11-1 and TRBJ2-2, with D possibly TRBD1 on 5 matching bases. The V end was cut by 6 bases, the J end by 2 bases, with 13 bases between. CDR1 is SGHAT, CDR2 FQDESV, per germline (reference sequence). CDR3 length equals 15 residues. CDR3 in DNA: TGTGCCAGCAGAAAGACAGTAATCAACACCGGGGAGCTGTTTTTT. It codes for CASRKTVINTGELFF.

V is TRBV6-1 and J is TRBJ1-2, with D perhaps TRBD1 (5 bases). CDR1 and CDR2 (germline): MNHNS, SASEGT. The CDR3 runs to 15 residues. The V gene lost 0 bases and the J gene lost 6 bases, with 14 bases spanning the gap. CDR3 in DNA: TGTGCCAGCAGTGAAGCGGACAAACCCCGCGATGGCTACACCTTC. Protein: CASSEADKPRDGYTF.